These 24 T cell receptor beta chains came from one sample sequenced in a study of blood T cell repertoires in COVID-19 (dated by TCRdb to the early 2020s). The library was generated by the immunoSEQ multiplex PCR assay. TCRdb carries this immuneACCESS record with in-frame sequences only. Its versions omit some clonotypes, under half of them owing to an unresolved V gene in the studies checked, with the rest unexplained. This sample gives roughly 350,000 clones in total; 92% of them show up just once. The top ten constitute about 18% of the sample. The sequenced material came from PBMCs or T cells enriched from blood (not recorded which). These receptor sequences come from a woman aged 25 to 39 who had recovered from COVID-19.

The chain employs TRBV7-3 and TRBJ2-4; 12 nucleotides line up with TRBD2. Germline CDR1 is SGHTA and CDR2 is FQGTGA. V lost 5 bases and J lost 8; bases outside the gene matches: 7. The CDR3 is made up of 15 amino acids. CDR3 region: CASSRLAGGGYIQYF. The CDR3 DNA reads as TGTGCCAGCAGCCGGCTAGCGGGAGGGGGATACATTCAGTACTTC.

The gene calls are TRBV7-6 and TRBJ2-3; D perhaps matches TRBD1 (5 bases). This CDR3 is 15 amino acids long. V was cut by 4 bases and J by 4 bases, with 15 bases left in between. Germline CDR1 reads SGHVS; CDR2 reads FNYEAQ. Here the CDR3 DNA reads TGTGCCAGCAGCTCGGACATTTCCCTCTCAGATACGCAGTATTTT. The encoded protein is CASSSDISLSDTQYF. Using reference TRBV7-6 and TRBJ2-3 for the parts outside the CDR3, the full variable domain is GAGVSQSPRYKVTKRGQDVALRCDPISGHVSLYWYRQALGQGPEFLTYFNYEAQQDKSGLPNDRFSAERPEGSISTLTIQRTEQRDSAMYRCASSSDISLSDTQYFGPGTRLTVL.

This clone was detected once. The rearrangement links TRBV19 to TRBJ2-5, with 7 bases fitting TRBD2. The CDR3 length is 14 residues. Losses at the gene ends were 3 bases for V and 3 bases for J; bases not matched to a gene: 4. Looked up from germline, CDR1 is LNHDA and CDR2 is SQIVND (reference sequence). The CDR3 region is CASSIATSKETQYF. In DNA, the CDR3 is TGTGCCAGTAGTATCGCGACTAGCAAAGAGACCCAGTACTTC.

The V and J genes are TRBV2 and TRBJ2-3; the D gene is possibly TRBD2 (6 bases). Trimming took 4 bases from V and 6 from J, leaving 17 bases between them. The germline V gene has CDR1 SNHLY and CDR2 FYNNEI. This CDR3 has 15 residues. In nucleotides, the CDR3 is TGTGCCAGCAGTGGGTGGGCGGCCGGAGGGGATACGCAGTATTTT. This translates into CASSGWAAGGDTQYF.

The CDR3 spells CASSQGEVNYGYTF. In DNA, the CDR3 is TGCGCCAGCAGCCAAGGAGAGGTTAACTATGGCTACACCTTC. This chain links TRBV4-3 with TRBJ1-2; D unclear. The V end lost 1 base, the J end lost 1 base, and 7 bases lay between the germline ends. The germline CDR1 and CDR2 sequences are LGHNA and YSLEER. This CDR3 is 14 amino acids long.

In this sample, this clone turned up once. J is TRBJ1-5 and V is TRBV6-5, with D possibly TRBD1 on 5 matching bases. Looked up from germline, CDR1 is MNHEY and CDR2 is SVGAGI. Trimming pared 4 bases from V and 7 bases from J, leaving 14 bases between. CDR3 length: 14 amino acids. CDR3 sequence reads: CASSFGGAGQPQHF. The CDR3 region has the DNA TGTGCCAGCAGTTTCGGGGGAGCGGGACAGCCCCAGCATTTT.

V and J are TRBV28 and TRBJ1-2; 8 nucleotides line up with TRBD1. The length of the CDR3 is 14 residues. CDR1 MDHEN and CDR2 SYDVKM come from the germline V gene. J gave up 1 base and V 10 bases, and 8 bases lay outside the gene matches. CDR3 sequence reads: CATATGALNYGYTF. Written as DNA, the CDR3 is TGTGCCACCGCGACAGGGGCCCTTAACTATGGCTACACCTTC.

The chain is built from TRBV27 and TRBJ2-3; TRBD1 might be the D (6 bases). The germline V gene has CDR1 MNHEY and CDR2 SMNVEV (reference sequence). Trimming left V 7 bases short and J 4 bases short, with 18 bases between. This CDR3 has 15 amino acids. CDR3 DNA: TGTGCCAGCAATAAATACAGGGATTCCGCAGATACGCAGTATTTT. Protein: CASNKYRDSADTQYF.

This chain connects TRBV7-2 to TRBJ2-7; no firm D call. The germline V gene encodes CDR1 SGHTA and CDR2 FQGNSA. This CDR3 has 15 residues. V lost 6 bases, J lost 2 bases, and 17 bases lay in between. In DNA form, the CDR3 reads TGTGCCAGCAGTCCCGGTGTCCCCTATCCCTACGAGCAGTACTTC. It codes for CASSPGVPYPYEQYF.

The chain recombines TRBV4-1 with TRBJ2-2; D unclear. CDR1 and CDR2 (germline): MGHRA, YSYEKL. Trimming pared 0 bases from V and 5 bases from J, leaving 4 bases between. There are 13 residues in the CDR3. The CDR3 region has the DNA TGCGCCAGCAGCCAAGATCGGACCGGGGAGCTGTTTTTT. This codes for CASSQDRTGELFF.

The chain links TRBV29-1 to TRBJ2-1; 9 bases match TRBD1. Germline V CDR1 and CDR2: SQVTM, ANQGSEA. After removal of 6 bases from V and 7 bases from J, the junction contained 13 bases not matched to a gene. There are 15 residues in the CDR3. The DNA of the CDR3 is TGCAGCGTGGTACCGGGACAGGGAACGCGGAATGAGCAGTTCTTC. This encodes CSVVPGQGTRNEQFF.

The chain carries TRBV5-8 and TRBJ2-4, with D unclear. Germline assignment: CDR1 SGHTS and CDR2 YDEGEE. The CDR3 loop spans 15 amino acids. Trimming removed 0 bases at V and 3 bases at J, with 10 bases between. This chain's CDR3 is CASSLVAGSKNIQYF. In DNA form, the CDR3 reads TGTGCCAGCAGCTTGGTAGCTGGCAGCAAAAACATTCAGTACTTC.

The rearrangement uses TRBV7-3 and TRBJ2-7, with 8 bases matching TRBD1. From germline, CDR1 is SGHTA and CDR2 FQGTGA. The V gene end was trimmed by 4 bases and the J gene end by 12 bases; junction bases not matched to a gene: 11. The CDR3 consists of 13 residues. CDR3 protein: CASSSGPDREAYF. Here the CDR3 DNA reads TGTGCCAGCAGCTCGGGACCGGACAGGGAGGCGTACTTC.

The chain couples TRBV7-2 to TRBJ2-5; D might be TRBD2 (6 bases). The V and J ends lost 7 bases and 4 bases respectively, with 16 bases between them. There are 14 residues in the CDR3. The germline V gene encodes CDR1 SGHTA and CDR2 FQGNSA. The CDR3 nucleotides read TGTGCCAGCACCCCCCGCGGGATGGGAGAGACCCAGTACTTC. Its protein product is CASTPRGMGETQYF.

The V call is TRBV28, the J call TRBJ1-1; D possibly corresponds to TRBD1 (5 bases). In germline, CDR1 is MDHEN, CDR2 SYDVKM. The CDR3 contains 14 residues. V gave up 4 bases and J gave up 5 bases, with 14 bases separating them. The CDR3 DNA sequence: TGTGCCAGCAGTTCGGGTTTCAGGGAAACTGAAGCTTTCTTT. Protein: CASSSGFRETEAFF.

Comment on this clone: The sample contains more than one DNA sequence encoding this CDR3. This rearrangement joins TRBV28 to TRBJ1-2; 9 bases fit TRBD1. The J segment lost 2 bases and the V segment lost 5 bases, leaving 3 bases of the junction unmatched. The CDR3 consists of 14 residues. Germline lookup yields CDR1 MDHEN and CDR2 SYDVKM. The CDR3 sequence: CASSPGQGNYGYTF. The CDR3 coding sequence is TGTGCCAGCAGTCCGGGACAGGGAAACTATGGCTACACCTTC.

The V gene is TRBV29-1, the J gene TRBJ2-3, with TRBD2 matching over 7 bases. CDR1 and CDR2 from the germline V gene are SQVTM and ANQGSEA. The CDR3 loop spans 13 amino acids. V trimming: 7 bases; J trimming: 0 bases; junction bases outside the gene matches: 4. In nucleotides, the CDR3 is TGCAGCGGCAGCGGGGTGAGCACAGATACGCAGTATTTT. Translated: CSGSGVSTDTQYF.

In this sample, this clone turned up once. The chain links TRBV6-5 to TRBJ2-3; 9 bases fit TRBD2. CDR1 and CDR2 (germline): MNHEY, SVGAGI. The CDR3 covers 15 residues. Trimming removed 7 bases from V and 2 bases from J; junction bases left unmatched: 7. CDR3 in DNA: TGTGCCAGCACCGGGACTAGCTCACCCACAGATACGCAGTATTTT. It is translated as CASTGTSSPTDTQYF.

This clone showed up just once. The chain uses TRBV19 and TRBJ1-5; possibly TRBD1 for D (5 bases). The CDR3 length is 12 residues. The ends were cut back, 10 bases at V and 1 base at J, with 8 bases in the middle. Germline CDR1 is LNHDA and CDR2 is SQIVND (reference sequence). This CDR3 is CATTGSNQPQHF. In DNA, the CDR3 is TGTGCCACTACAGGAAGCAATCAGCCCCAGCATTTT.

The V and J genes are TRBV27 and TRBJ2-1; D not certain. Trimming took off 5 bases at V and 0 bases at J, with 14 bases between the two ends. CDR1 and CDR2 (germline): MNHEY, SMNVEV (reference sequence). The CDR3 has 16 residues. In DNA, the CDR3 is TGTGCCAGCAGTCCCCTACTAACCATCTCCTACAATGAGCAGTTCTTC. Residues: CASSPLLTISYNEQFF.

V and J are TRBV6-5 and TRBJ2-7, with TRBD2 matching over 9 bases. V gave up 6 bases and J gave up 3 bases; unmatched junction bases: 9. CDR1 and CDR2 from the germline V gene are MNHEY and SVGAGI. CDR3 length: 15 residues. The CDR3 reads CASSRIAGEGYEQYF. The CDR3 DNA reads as TGTGCCAGCAGCCGAATAGCGGGAGAGGGCTACGAGCAGTACTTC.

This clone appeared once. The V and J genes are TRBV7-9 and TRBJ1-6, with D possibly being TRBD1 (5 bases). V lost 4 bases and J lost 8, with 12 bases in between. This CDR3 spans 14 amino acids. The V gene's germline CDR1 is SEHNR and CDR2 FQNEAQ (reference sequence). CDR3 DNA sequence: TGTGCCAGCAGCTCCGGCAGGGACTATTCACCCCTCCACTTT. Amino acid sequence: CASSSGRDYSPLHF.

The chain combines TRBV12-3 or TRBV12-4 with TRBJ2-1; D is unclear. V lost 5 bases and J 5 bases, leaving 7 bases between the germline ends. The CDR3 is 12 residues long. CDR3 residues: CASSPEDNEQFF. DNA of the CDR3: TGTGCCAGCAGTCCAGAGGACAATGAGCAGTTCTTC.

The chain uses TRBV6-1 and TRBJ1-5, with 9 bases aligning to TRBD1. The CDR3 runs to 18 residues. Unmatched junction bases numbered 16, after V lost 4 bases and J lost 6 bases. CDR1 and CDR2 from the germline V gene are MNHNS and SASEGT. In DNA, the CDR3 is TGTGCCAGCAGTGTCTCCAAATCCCGGGACAGGGTGAGTCAGCCCCAGCATTTT. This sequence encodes CASSVSKSRDRVSQPQHF.